The 21 T cell receptor beta chains below were found in one sample sequenced in a study of blood T cell repertoires in COVID-19. Produced via immunoSEQ multiplex PCR; TCRdb's table is partial and in-frame only. The data show 350,000 to 550,000 clones, roughly 90% seen once. The sequenced material came from peripheral blood. Receptors were obtained from a woman between 25 and 40 years old with acute or convalescent COVID-19.

This chain connects TRBV19 to TRBJ2-3; a weak D match, TRBD1 (6 bases). The V gene's germline CDR1 is LNHDA and CDR2 SQIVND (reference sequence). V lost 3 bases and J lost 5, with 24 bases in between. This CDR3 region has 18 residues. CDR3 nucleotides: TGTGCCAGTAGTATGGATTCAGGGGTCAAGGGTCGCGGAGATACGCAGTATTTT. It yields the protein CASSMDSGVKGRGDTQYF. Using reference TRBV19 and TRBJ2-3 for the parts outside the CDR3, the full variable domain is DGGITQSPKYLFRKEGQNVTLSCEQNLNHDAMYWYRQDPGQGLRLIYYSQIVNDFQKGDIAEGYSVSREKKESFPLTVTSAQKNPTAFYLCASSMDSGVKGRGDTQYFGPGTRLTVL.

Remarks on this clone: Distinct nucleotide sequences in the sample also encode this CDR3. The chain carries TRBV5-1 and TRBJ2-3, with 11 bases matching TRBD2. The V and J ends lost 2 bases and 0 bases, in that order; junction bases with no gene match: 2. The CDR3 loop spans 16 amino acids. Germline CDR1 is SGHRS and CDR2 is YFSETQ. The CDR3 protein is CASSLGLAGSTDTQYF. The CDR3 DNA follows: TGCGCCAGCAGCTTAGGACTAGCGGGTAGCACAGATACGCAGTATTTT.

The chain uses TRBV4-1 and TRBJ1-3; tentatively, D is TRBD1 (6 bases). V was clipped by 4 bases and J by 1 base, with 14 bases between them. The germline V gene encodes CDR1 MGHRA and CDR2 YSYEKL. This CDR3 spans 16 amino acids. The DNA of the CDR3 is TGCGCCAGCAGCCCGACAGGATACACTTCTGGAAACACCATATATTTT. Its protein is CASSPTGYTSGNTIYF.

J is TRBJ2-3 and V is TRBV27; TRBD2 matches 7 bases. Germline CDR1 MNHEY, CDR2 SMNVEV (reference sequence). The CDR3 sequence is 14 residues long. V shed 6 bases and J 3 bases; nucleotides not matched to a gene: 6. In DNA form, the CDR3 reads TGTGCCAGCAGGCGGTCGGGGGGTACAGATACGCAGTATTTT. Protein sequence: CASRRSGGTDTQYF.

The J gene is TRBJ1-2, the V gene TRBV2, with D hard to call. The germline gives CDR1 SNHLY, CDR2 FYNNEI. This CDR3 comprises 12 residues. Trimming shortened V by 6 bases and J by 4 bases, and 9 bases separated the two germline ends. The CDR3 protein is CASRSLGYGYTF. CDR3 in DNA: TGTGCCAGCAGAAGTCTCGGCTATGGCTACACCTTC.

The CDR3 spells CASSKAHNSGNTIYF. As DNA, the CDR3 is TGTGCCAGCAGCAAAGCTCACAACTCTGGAAACACCATATATTTT. The J gene is TRBJ1-3, the V gene TRBV21-1; no DNA check was done on the table's D call, TRBD1. TRBV21-1 is tagged as a pseudogene. The CDR3 is 15 residues long.

This clone was counted between two and nine times. V is TRBV7-9 and J is TRBJ1-5; maybe TRBD1 (6 bases). Germline V gene sequence: CDR1 SEHNR, CDR2 FQNEAQ (reference sequence). The CDR3 runs to 14 residues. The V and J ends lost 5 bases and 3 bases respectively, with 11 bases between them. For the CDR3, the DNA is TGTGCCAGCAGCCTAGGACAGACCAATCAGCCCCAGCATTTT. It codes for CASSLGQTNQPQHF.

CDR3 loop: CATSEGHRGVRGYTF. CDR3 coding DNA: TGTGCCACCAGTGAAGGTCACAGGGGTGTACGAGGCTACACCTTC. J is TRBJ1-2 and V is TRBV24-1; 7 bases fit TRBD1. The V gene end was trimmed by 4 bases and the J gene end by 8 bases; junction bases not matched to a gene: 12. The CDR3 runs to 15 residues. CDR1 KGHDR and CDR2 SFDVKD come from the germline V gene.

The V call is TRBV3-1 (or the pseudogene TRBV3-2), the J call TRBJ2-3; TRBD2 matches 8 bases. The CDR3 has 16 residues. J was trimmed by 5 bases and V by 2 bases; bases with no gene match: 9. The germline V gene encodes CDR1 LGHDT and CDR2 YNNKEL (reference sequence). The CDR3 bases are TGTGCCAGCAGCCAATTCACGGGGGGGCTTGGAGATACGCAGTATTTT. Translated: CASSQFTGGLGDTQYF.

This chain connects TRBV11-2 to TRBJ2-1; possibly TRBD1 for D (5 bases). The CDR3 extends over 14 amino acids. The V end lost 5 bases, the J end lost 4 bases, and 12 bases lay between the germline ends. Germline assignment: CDR1 SGHAT and CDR2 FQNNGV. For the CDR3, the DNA is TGTGCCAGCAGCAAACAGGTTCCATACAATGAGCAGTTCTTC. This sequence encodes CASSKQVPYNEQFF.

This chain connects TRBV6-5 to TRBJ2-7; D may be TRBD1 (6 bases). In germline, CDR1 is MNHEY, CDR2 SVGAGI. This CDR3 is built from 13 residues. Trimming left V 8 bases short and J 2 bases short, with 13 bases between. For the CDR3, the DNA is TGTGCCAGCGAGTGGGACACAGCCTACGAGCAGTACTTC. Translated: CASEWDTAYEQYF.

The J gene is TRBJ1-1, the V gene TRBV19, with 7 bases aligning to TRBD1. CDR3 length: 13 residues. V trimming: 6 bases; J trimming: 3 bases; junction bases outside the gene matches: 4. CDR1 is LNHDA, CDR2 SQIVND, per germline (reference sequence). The CDR3 DNA reads as TGTGCCAGTAGGGTTCAGGGGGACACTGAAGCTTTCTTT. This translates into CASRVQGDTEAFF.

This chain uses TRBV7-9 with TRBJ2-1; 10 nucleotides line up with TRBD2. The CDR3 length is 18 residues. The J segment lost 2 bases and the V segment lost 1 base, leaving 8 bases of the junction unmatched. Germline V gene data show CDR1 as SEHNR and CDR2 as FQNEAQ (reference sequence). CDR3 sequence (DNA): TGTGCCAGCAGCTTAGGGATTAGCGGGGGGATGACCTACAATGAGCAGTTCTTC. This sequence encodes CASSLGISGGMTYNEQFF.

The chain employs TRBV3-1 (or the pseudogene TRBV3-2) and TRBJ1-4; 7 bases map to TRBD1. CDR3 length: 19 amino acids. V dropped 4 bases and J dropped 1; count of bases not matched to a gene: 15. Germline V CDR1 and CDR2: LGHDT, YNNKEL (reference sequence). CDR3 loop: CASSPSGDRVWITNEKLFF. CDR3 nucleotides: TGTGCCAGCAGCCCGTCTGGGGACAGAGTGTGGATAACTAATGAAAAACTGTTTTTT.

The chain carries TRBV7-9 and TRBJ2-6, with 8 bases that match TRBD1. This CDR3 is 18 amino acids long. V lost 2 bases, J lost 0 bases, and 6 bases stayed unmatched. The germline gives CDR1 SEHNR, CDR2 FQNEAQ (reference sequence). DNA for the CDR3: TGTGCCAGCAGCTTACGGCAGGGGGCCAACTCTGGGGCCAACGTCCTGACTTTC. Its protein is CASSLRQGANSGANVLTF. Supplemented by reference TRBV7-9 and TRBJ2-6, the full variable domain reads DTGVSQNPRHKITKRGQNVTFRCDPISEHNRLYWYRQTLGQGPEFLTYFQNEAQLEKSRLLSDRFSAERPKGSFSTLEIQRTEQGDSAMYLCASSLRQGANSGANVLTFGAGSRLTVL.

V usage is TRBV24-1 and J usage is TRBJ2-1; TRBD1 matches 10 bases. Per germline, CDR1 KGHDR and CDR2 SFDVKD. The junction had 2 bases not matched to a gene; V was cut back by 3 bases and J by 1 base. This CDR3 comprises 16 residues. The CDR3 nucleotides read TGTGCCACCAGTGATAAGGACAGGGGGTCCTACAATGAGCAGTTCTTC. Protein: CATSDKDRGSYNEQFF.

This clone showed up just once. This chain joins TRBV18 and TRBJ2-6; D not resolved. The CDR3 covers 14 residues. V was trimmed by 6 bases and J by 1 base, leaving 7 bases between them. Germline lookup yields CDR1 KGHSH and CDR2 LQKENI. The CDR3 nucleotides are TGTGCCAGCTCGAGGAGTTCTGGGGCCAACGTCCTGACTTTC. Its protein product is CASSRSSGANVLTF.

This clone was counted only a few times. The rearrangement joins TRBV5-4 to TRBJ1-3; no reliable D call. V was trimmed by 0 bases and J by 0 bases, leaving 16 bases between them. Germline V gene data show CDR1 as SGHNT and CDR2 as YYREEE (reference sequence). The CDR3 runs 18 residues. CDR3 coding DNA: TGTGCCAGCAGCTTGGGTTTTGGTTCTATCTTCTCTGGAAACACCATATATTTT. Translation: CASSLGFGSIFSGNTIYF.

The chain has TRBV13 and TRBJ1-5; 12 bases align to TRBD1. The V gene end was trimmed by 4 bases and the J gene end by 5 bases; junction bases not matched to a gene: 15. Germline-derived CDR1 and CDR2 are PRHDT and FYEKMQ (reference sequence). The CDR3 contains 19 residues. This CDR3 is CASSSRSGTGGEWDQPQHF. The CDR3 DNA reads TGTGCCAGCAGCTCCCGATCCGGGACAGGGGGCGAGTGGGATCAGCCCCAGCATTTT.

The chain recombines TRBV28 with TRBJ2-4; 7 bases line up with TRBD2. The trim removed 8 bases at V and 2 bases at J, leaving 6 bases unmatched. Germline CDR1 MDHEN, CDR2 SYDVKM. The CDR3 runs to 14 residues. CDR3 nucleotide sequence: TGTGCCAGCGATAGAGCGGGGTCCAAAAACATTCAGTACTTC. It translates to CASDRAGSKNIQYF.

The chain combines TRBV2 with TRBJ2-7, with TRBD1 matching 10 bases. This CDR3 spans 16 amino acids. CDR1 SNHLY and CDR2 FYNNEI come from the germline V gene. V gave up 5 bases and J gave up 7 bases; unmatched junction bases: 14. CDR3 residues: CASSSPGQGWRREQYF. The CDR3 DNA reads TGTGCCAGCAGTTCGCCGGGACAGGGGTGGCGAAGGGAGCAGTACTTC. Variable domain in full (rest from reference TRBV2 and TRBJ2-7): EPEVTQTPSHQVTQMGQEVILRCVPISNHLYFYWYRQILGQKVEFLVSFYNNEISEKSEIFDDQFSVERPDGSNFTLKIRSTKLEDSAMYFCASSSPGQGWRREQYFGPGTRLTVT.